A selection of T cell receptor beta chains follows, all from one sample in a study of Tregs in tolerant kidney transplant recipients. Method: immunoSEQ multiplex PCR; TCRdb's copy keeps in-frame clones and lacks some. The top ten clones hold more than 1.5% of a sample with tens of thousands of clones, approximately 93% of them seen once. The material was CD4+ T cells from blood (PBMCs), obtained 12 months after the transplant. The receptors were gathered from a human patient who received a combined kidney and bone marrow transplant. Some T cells could come from the graft donor. CDR3s include the opening cysteine and the closing phenylalanine or tryptophan. Fields, in order: D gene, clone size, J gene, V gene, CDR3 protein, CDR3 DNA. The D gene is left open where the match is weak. Size values are once, few and many counts, or a class for expanded clones, and some rows have none.

>TRBD1|NA|TRBJ2-2|TRBV11-3
CASSPGTDGELFF
TGTGCCAGCAGCCCGGGGACAGACGGGGAGCTGTTTTTT
>TRBD2|NA|TRBJ2-1|TRBV7-8
CASSLTSGRSPEQFF
TGTGCCAGCAGCTTAACTAGCGGGAGGTCTCCTGAGCAGTTCTTC
>NA|once|TRBJ1-5|TRBV30
CAGGGPGANQPQHF
TGTGCCGGGGGTGGGCCAGGGGCAAATCAGCCCCAGCATTTT
>NA|NA|TRBJ2-2|TRBV4-3
CASSQGGGPTWRGGELFF
TGCGCCAGCAGCCAAGGGGGAGGACCAACATGGAGAGGCGGGGAGCTGTTTTTT
>TRBD2|NA|TRBJ2-3|TRBV6-4
CASSDSNSGGPDTQYF
TGTGCCAGCAGTGACTCTAATAGCGGGGGCCCAGATACGCAGTATTTT
>TRBD2|NA|TRBJ2-1|TRBV18
CASSPGLAGDNEQFF
TGTGCCAGCTCACCTGGGCTAGCGGGGGACAATGAGCAGTTCTTC
>TRBD1|NA|TRBJ1-2|TRBV14
CASSRDRVYGYTF
TGTGCCAGCAGTCGTGACAGGGTCTATGGCTACACCTTC
>NA|NA|TRBJ1-6|TRBV6-1
CASTKTGLNSPLHF
TGTGCCAGCACGAAGACAGGACTTAATTCACCCCTCCACTTT
>TRBD2|once|TRBJ2-2|TRBV7-9
CASSWGLAGVELFF
TGTGCCAGCAGCTGGGGACTAGCGGGAGTGGAGCTGTTTTTT
>TRBD1|NA|TRBJ2-7|TRBV30
CACLNPTTGIINEQYF
TGTGCCTGTCTAAACCCCACGACAGGGATCATCAACGAGCAGTACTTC
>NA|NA|TRBJ2-2|TRBV7-2
CASSSFSNPNTGELFF
TGTGCCAGCAGCTCCTTCTCTAACCCCAACACCGGGGAGCTGTTTTTT
>TRBD1|NA|TRBJ2-3|TRBV4-2
CASSQTKPGQGLDTQYF
TGTGCCAGCAGCCAAACCAAACCGGGACAGGGGTTAGATACGCAGTATTTT
>NA|few|TRBJ1-1|TRBV14
CASSRDKRRTEAFF
TGTGCCAGCAGCCGCGACAAGAGGAGGACTGAAGCTTTCTTT
>TRBD2|once|TRBJ2-3|TRBV9
CASSVGRTSGIPDTQYF
TGTGCCAGCAGCGTAGGAAGGACTAGCGGGATCCCAGATACGCAGTATTTT
>NA|NA|TRBJ2-3|TRBV5-1
CASSVNRDTQYF
TGCGCCAGCAGCGTGAACAGGGATACGCAGTATTTT
>NA|once|TRBJ2-2|TRBV5-6
CASSFSAAGELFF
TGTGCCAGCAGCTTTTCGGCGGCCGGGGAGCTGTTTTTT
>TRBD1|NA|TRBJ1-6|TRBV5-8
CASSLALTGGYSPLHF
TGTGCCAGCAGCTTGGCCTTGACAGGGGGCTATTCACCCCTCCACTTT
>NA|NA|TRBJ2-2|TRBV5-6
CASRRQRAGTGELFF
TGTGCCAGCAGGAGGCAGAGGGCCGGCACCGGGGAGCTGTTTTTT
>TRBD1|NA|TRBJ1-2|TRBV30
CAWSVGQSLGYTF
TGTGCCTGGAGTGTGGGACAGTCCTTAGGCTACACCTTC
>NA|NA|TRBJ2-6|TRBV21-1
CARIPGQIPSGANVLTF
TGTGCCAGAATTCCGGGACAGATTCCCTCTGGGGCCAACGTCCTGACTTTC
>TRBD2|NA|TRBJ2-7|TRBV7-2
CASSLVGASGRVGF
TGTGCCAGCAGCTTAGTCGGCGCTAGCGGGAGGGTTGGGTTC
>TRBD2|once|TRBJ2-5|TRBV5-4
CASSLAGGNQETQYF
TGTGCCAGCAGCTTAGCGGGGGGGAACCAAGAGACCCAGTACTTC
>TRBD1|NA|TRBJ2-6|TRBV2
CASIGTGGPGANVLTF
TGTGCCAGCATTGGGACAGGGGGCCCGGGGGCCAACGTCCTGACTTTC
>NA|NA|TRBJ2-5|TRBV10-3
CAISGRVQETQYF
TGTGCCATCAGTGGCAGGGTGCAAGAGACCCAGTACTTC
>TRBD2|NA|TRBJ2-2|TRBV5-1
CASSLLAGANTGELFF
TGCGCCAGCAGCTTGCTAGCGGGAGCGAACACCGGGGAGCTGTTTTTT
>NA|NA|TRBJ2-1|TRBV7-2
CASSLFANNEQFF
TGTGCCAGCAGCTTATTCGCGAACAATGAGCAGTTCTTC
>TRBD1|NA|TRBJ2-7|TRBV6-5
CASSGQGEPTYEQYF
TGTGCCAGCAGCGGACAGGGTGAGCCGACCTACGAGCAGTACTTC
>NA|NA|TRBJ1-1|TRBV11-3
CASSSQINTEAFF
TGTGCCAGCAGCTCTCAGATAAACACTGAAGCTTTCTTT
>NA|NA|TRBJ2-5|TRBV7-7
CASSPTRSQETQYF
TGTGCCAGCAGCCCAACGAGATCACAAGAGACCCAGTACTTC
>NA|NA|TRBJ1-2|TRBV5-4
CASSPNRTLANYGYTF
TGTGCCAGCAGCCCGAATCGGACACTCGCTAACTATGGCTACACCTTC
>TRBD1|NA|TRBJ2-7|TRBV9
CASSRGDRGYYEQYF
TGTGCCAGCAGCCGCGGGGACAGGGGGTACTACGAGCAGTACTTC
>NA|once|TRBJ2-3|TRBV5-4
CATLAGGTDTQYF
TGTGCCACCCTTGCTGGGGGGACAGATACGCAGTATTTT
>TRBD1|NA|TRBJ2-7|TRBV15
CATSRTTQGDYEQYF
TGTGCCACCAGCAGGACGACACAGGGGGACTACGAGCAGTACTTC
>NA|NA|TRBJ2-5|TRBV10-3
CAISEFGKETQYF
TGTGCCATCAGTGAGTTCGGGAAAGAGACCCAGTACTTC
>TRBD1|NA|TRBJ2-7|TRBV2
CASITDRGMGYEQYF
TGTGCCAGCATTACGGACAGGGGGATGGGTTACGAGCAGTACTTC
>NA|NA|TRBJ1-2|TRBV7-2
CASSPGGFSYGYTF
TGTGCCAGCAGCCCGGGGGGTTTTAGCTATGGCTACACCTTC
>TRBD1|NA|TRBJ1-3|TRBV7-9
CASSFGTAGNTIYF
TGTGCCAGCAGCTTTGGGACAGCTGGAAACACCATATATTTT
>TRBD1|NA|TRBJ1-2|TRBV10-2
CASSSGGQATLGYTF
TGCGCCAGCAGTTCAGGGGGACAGGCGACTCTGGGCTACACCTTC
>TRBD1|NA|TRBJ2-5|TRBV30
CAWSVPRGRFETQYF
TGTGCCTGGAGTGTACCCAGGGGGCGGTTCGAGACCCAGTACTTC
>NA|NA|TRBJ2-5|TRBV18
CASQFQETQYF
TGTGCCAGCCAATTCCAAGAGACCCAGTACTTC
>NA|NA|TRBJ2-1|TRBV7-9
CASSSIPTAGLNEQFF
TGTGCCAGCAGCTCAATACCCACAGCAGGGTTGAATGAGCAGTTCTTC